A few counts support the clone carrying this TCR beta chain. Its matching antigen is unknown. These data belong to a study of blood T cells in healthy people across ages. Study-wide results and caveats: The study found more naive CD4+ cells and higher diversity in long-lived than aged donors.

A second PCR, run for about 6 to 12 cycles, used a sample-barcoded 5' primer plus a J-beta primer mix. TCRdb re-derived calls from the 5' RACE reads in MiXCR, one entry per CDR3 protein. The table shows about 800,000 distinct CDR3 sequences, with 20% to 25% occurring only once. These data were also reused for a study on T cells of mothers and their children.

The sequenced material came from blood. This TCR came from a boy younger than 18 in good health.

CDR3 amino acids: CASSPWAGATEAFF. In DNA form, the CDR3 reads TGTGCCAGCTCACCATGGGCGGGGGCCACTGAAGCTTTCTTT. The chain couples TRBV18 to TRBJ1-1; perhaps TRBD1 as D (6 bases). Trimming left V 2 bases short and J 4 bases short, with 11 bases between. The CDR3 spans 14 residues. The germline gives CDR1 KGHSH, CDR2 LQKENI.